This T cell receptor (beta chain) was retrieved from a study of shared clonotypes between healthy human individuals. About the research overall: Donors consisted of a couple of women and a few men between 18 and 49.

Libraries were prepared by immunoSEQ multiplex PCR; TCRdb keeps only in-frame clonotypes and omits some of them. This sample has approximately 1,000,000 clones; around 78% occur once, and the top ten carry 0.52%. For this clone: Its specificity is not known.

HIV-negative, healthy adults without recent acute infections or vaccinations were the donors. The CDR3 runs to 15 residues. The V gene lost 6 bases and the J gene lost 5 bases, with 16 bases spanning the gap. The V gene's germline CDR1 is MNHNS and CDR2 SASEGT. Study conclusions and caveats: The study found approximately 5% of naive CD4 clonotypes shared across several donors.

The V and J genes are TRBV6-1 and TRBJ1-4; no clear D gene. This receptor was obtained from a man between 18 and 29 years old in good health. Some clones in this sample may be carry-over from other donors' samples. The sample taken for sequencing was memory CD4+ T cells from PBMCs. Subset denoted: CD45RA-negative fraction. CDR3 in DNA: TGTGCCAGCAGCTTCACCCATTCTAGCAATGAAAAACTGTTTTTT. This codes for CASSFTHSSNEKLFF.